Following are 2 T cell receptor beta chains from one sample sequenced in a study of blood T cell repertoires in COVID-19. Data came from immunoSEQ multiplex PCR; TCRdb stores just in-frame clones and leaves some out. The table lists about 200,000 clones, 85% of them singletons. Sequencing was carried out using peripheral blood. Receptor source: a man aged 55 to 70 with COVID-19, enrolled during active disease.

The chain is built from TRBV11-3 and TRBJ1-1; the match to TRBD1 covers 9 bases. The germline V gene has CDR1 SGHNT and CDR2 YENEEA. V trimming: 8 bases; J trimming: 0 bases; junction bases outside the gene matches: 7. The CDR3 covers 15 residues. CDR3 in DNA: TGTGCCAGCTACCGGGACAGGGTCTTGAACACTGAAGCTTTCTTT. As protein: CASYRDRVLNTEAFF.

The CDR3 nucleotides read TGTGCCAGCAGCCAACTCTTGAGCGGGAGCGGAGAGACCCAGTACTTC. Translating gives CASSQLLSGSGETQYF. V usage is TRBV3-1 (or the pseudogene TRBV3-2) and J usage is TRBJ2-5; 8 bases match TRBD2. The CDR3 runs 16 residues. The germline gives CDR1 LGHDT, CDR2 YNNKEL (reference sequence). V trimming: 2 bases; J trimming: 4 bases; junction bases outside the gene matches: 9.